The 29 T cell receptor beta chains below were found in one sample sequenced in a study of T-cell reconstitution after alpha-beta-depleted transplantation in children. The authors prepared the TCRbeta library with unique molecular identifiers. From the PCR reads, TCRdb called clonotypes with MiXCR, one entry per CDR3 protein. The sample consists of about half a million distinct CDR3 sequences, approximately 12% of them appearing once. This specimen was PBMCs from the stem cell graft donor, taken from the stem cell graft. The receptors originated from a human donor who donated a stem cell graft to a child with combined immunodeficiency.

This clonotype was detected a few times. The rearrangement links TRBV4-1 to TRBJ2-7; a possible D gene is TRBD1 (6 bases). In germline, CDR1 is MGHRA, CDR2 YSYEKL. CDR3 length: 14 amino acids. V dropped 0 bases and J dropped 2 bases, with 8 bases sitting between them. For the CDR3, the DNA is TGCGCCAGCAGCCAAGACGGACAGACCTACGAGCAGTACTTC. Protein: CASSQDGQTYEQYF.

The chain combines TRBV5-5 with TRBJ1-2; D gene ambiguous. The CDR3 has 14 residues. Germline values: CDR1 SGHKS, CDR2 YYEKEE (reference sequence). V was shortened by 0 bases and J by 2 bases, with 8 bases between the two germline ends. The CDR3 nucleotides read TGTGCCAGCAGCTTGGCTGGGAGGAACTATGGCTACACCTTC. Protein product: CASSLAGRNYGYTF.

The V gene is TRBV21-1, the J gene TRBJ1-4; the D call of TRBD1 is as the table states it, not checked on the DNA. TRBV21-1 is a listed pseudogene. There are 18 residues in the CDR3. The chain's CDR3 is CASSKGYLADRPNEKLFF. DNA of the CDR3: TGTGCCAGCAGCAAAGGTTATTTAGCGGACAGACCAAATGAAAAACTGTTTTTT.

The chain has TRBV7-2 and TRBJ2-3; D is uncertain. Trimming took 5 bases from V and 6 from J, leaving 9 bases between them. CDR1 SGHTA and CDR2 FQGNSA come from the germline V gene. This CDR3 is 12 amino acids long. Here the CDR3 reads CASSPQKDTQYF. CDR3 coding DNA: TGTGCCAGCAGCCCTCAGAAGGATACGCAGTATTTT.

V and J are TRBV4-2 and TRBJ2-7; 9 nucleotides line up with TRBD1. The CDR3 is 20 amino acids. Trimming removed 0 bases from V and 0 bases from J; junction bases left unmatched: 15. Per germline, CDR1 LGHNA and CDR2 YNFKEQ. CDR3 region: CASSQDVGDRVEALSYEQYF. Here the CDR3 DNA reads TGTGCCAGCAGCCAAGATGTAGGGGACAGGGTTGAGGCCCTCTCCTACGAGCAGTACTTC.

The sample holds a few counts of this clonotype. This sequence joins TRBV10-3 and TRBJ2-2, with D uncertain. The CDR3 totals 14 residues. The germline V gene encodes CDR1 ENHRY and CDR2 SYGVKD. V gave up 9 bases and J gave up 7 bases, with 18 bases separating them. The CDR3 sequence is CAISSGTRGGELFF. In DNA form, the CDR3 reads TGTGCCATATCTTCGGGCACCCGCGGCGGGGAGCTGTTTTTT.

The sample holds many counts of this clonotype. This chain connects TRBV9 to TRBJ2-3; 7 nucleotides align to TRBD2. J gave up 2 bases and V 4 bases, and 7 bases lay outside the gene matches. Germline V gene sequence: CDR1 SGDLS, CDR2 YYNGEE. This CDR3 region has 15 residues. CDR3 coding DNA: TGTGCCAGCAGCTACACGGGGGGACCCACAGATACGCAGTATTTT. This sequence encodes CASSYTGGPTDTQYF.

This clonotype was counted a few times. V usage is TRBV19 and J usage is TRBJ1-5; 9 positions agree with TRBD1. Per germline, CDR1 LNHDA and CDR2 SQIVND (reference sequence). The CDR3 has 11 amino acids. With V trimmed by 7 bases and J by 11 bases, 3 bases remained unmatched. The CDR3 DNA reads TGTGCCAGTACAACAGGGGGCTCCCAGCATTTT. Translation: CASTTGGSQHF.

This clonotype was counted a few times. This chain connects TRBV7-2 to TRBJ2-7, with D possibly being TRBD1 (6 bases). Germline V gene data show CDR1 as SGHTA and CDR2 as FQGNSA. V was cut by 1 base and J by 2 bases, with 12 bases left in between. The CDR3 is made up of 15 amino acids. CDR3 nucleotide sequence: TGTGCCAGCAGCTTAGAGGCAGGGGAACCCTACGAGCAGTACTTC. It translates to CASSLEAGEPYEQYF.

The table lists this clonotype with a few counts. This chain uses TRBV12-3 or TRBV12-4 with TRBJ2-1; weak D call: TRBD1 (6 bases). V lost 6 bases and J lost 6, with 9 bases in between. The CDR3 has 12 amino acids. CDR3 bases: TGTGCCAGCAGGATAGGGGGCAATGAGCAGTTCTTC. Its translation: CASRIGGNEQFF.

This clonotype was detected many times. This chain connects TRBV20-1 to TRBJ2-3, with D maybe TRBD2 (6 bases). Germline V lookup: CDR1 DFQATT, CDR2 SNEGSKA (reference sequence). The V end lost 6 bases, the J end lost 0 bases, and 16 bases lay between the germline ends. The CDR3 extends over 15 amino acids. The CDR3 DNA is TGCAGTGCCCCGGGACTTCCTACTAGCACAGATACGCAGTATTTT. Translated: CSAPGLPTSTDTQYF.

As concerns this clonotype: A read error may produce the germline difference seen at one junction end. The chain has TRBV3-1 and TRBJ2-1; D might be TRBD1 or TRBD2, each matching 5 bases. The germline gives CDR1 LGHDT, CDR2 YNNKEL (reference sequence). The CDR3 contains 16 residues. The CDR3 DNA reads TGTGCCAGCAGCGAAGAGAAGGCAGGGAGTTACAATGAGCAGTTCTTC. Residues: CASSEEKAGSYNEQFF.

The V gene is TRBV24-1, the J gene TRBJ2-1; 12 bases align to TRBD2. V lost 3 bases, J lost 12 bases, and 8 bases stayed unmatched. The CDR3 loop spans 15 amino acids. Germline V gene lookup returns CDR1 KGHDR and CDR2 SFDVKD. CDR3 residues: CATSDGTSGFNTQFF. The CDR3 DNA reads as TGTGCCACCAGTGATGGGACTAGCGGGTTTAATACGCAGTTCTTC.

The chain combines TRBV7-9 with TRBJ2-5, with a possible D match to TRBD2 (6 bases). CDR3 length: 14 amino acids. Deletions cut 5 bases from V and 5 bases from J, with 15 bases between. Germline V gene sequence: CDR1 SEHNR, CDR2 FQNEAQ (reference sequence). The CDR3 nucleotides are TGTGCCAGCAGCACGGGACTTCTCGGGGAGACCCAGTACTTC. Residues: CASSTGLLGETQYF.

The chain joins TRBV5-1 to TRBJ2-7; TRBD1 is a possible D gene (6 bases). Trimming removed 1 base from V and 5 bases from J, with 10 bases in between. The CDR3 runs 13 residues. CDR1 and CDR2 from the germline V gene are SGHRS and YFSETQ. CDR3 sequence reads: CASSLWPGDEQYF. The CDR3 DNA follows: TGCGCCAGCAGCTTGTGGCCAGGGGACGAGCAGTACTTC.

The chain couples TRBV24-1 to TRBJ2-3; D remains unclear. Trimming pared 4 bases from V and 1 base from J, leaving 14 bases between. In germline, CDR1 is KGHDR, CDR2 SFDVKD. The length of the CDR3 is 16 residues. The CDR3 loop reads CATSDAYLGRTDTQYF. The DNA of the CDR3 is TGTGCCACCAGTGACGCCTATCTGGGCCGCACAGATACGCAGTATTTT.

This chain uses TRBV9 with TRBJ2-1; TRBD2 agrees at 9 bases. The trim removed 0 bases at V and 8 bases at J, leaving 12 bases unmatched. Germline V gene lookup returns CDR1 SGDLS and CDR2 YYNGEE. The CDR3 runs 17 residues. The CDR3 loop is CASSVGVRAGGGDEQFF. The CDR3 region has the DNA TGTGCCAGCAGCGTAGGTGTTCGAGCGGGAGGAGGGGATGAGCAGTTCTTC.

This clonotype was found a few times. This chain joins TRBV7-9 and TRBJ1-4, with a possible D match to TRBD1 (6 bases). In germline, CDR1 is SEHNR, CDR2 FQNEAQ (reference sequence). Trimming left V 7 bases short and J 5 bases short, with 11 bases between. The length of the CDR3 is 13 residues. The CDR3 here is CASTKGGNEKLFF. For the CDR3, the DNA is TGTGCCAGCACCAAGGGGGGAAATGAAAAACTGTTTTTT.

This chain joins TRBV2 and TRBJ1-4; D not resolved. The CDR3 covers 15 residues. V was trimmed by 5 bases and J by 8 bases, leaving 18 bases between them. Looked up from germline, CDR1 is SNHLY and CDR2 is FYNNEI. CDR3 sequence: CASSSAADHLEKLFF. CDR3 nucleotide sequence: TGTGCCAGCAGTTCGGCGGCGGACCACTTAGAAAAACTGTTTTTT.

In its sample, this clonotype was seen a few times. The gene calls are TRBV6-5 and TRBJ2-1, with D maybe TRBD2 (5 bases). Germline CDR1 and CDR2: MNHEY and SVGAGI. Trimming took 3 bases from V and 8 from J, leaving 17 bases between them. The CDR3 covers 15 residues. The CDR3 here is CASSYGRTGWDEQFF. The CDR3 nucleotides are TGTGCCAGCAGTTATGGGAGAACCGGGTGGGATGAGCAGTTCTTC.

This clonotype has a handful of counts. The chain employs TRBV7-2 and TRBJ2-1; 9 nucleotides line up with TRBD2. V trimming: 5 bases; J trimming: 11 bases; junction bases outside the gene matches: 16. The CDR3 has 16 residues. CDR1 is SGHTA, CDR2 FQGNSA, per germline. The CDR3, as DNA: TGTGCCAGCAGCCTTACCGGGACTAGCAGGGTGGGTAAGCAGTTCTTC. This gives the protein CASSLTGTSRVGKQFF.

There are a few counts of this clonotype. V is TRBV5-4 and J is TRBJ2-4, with a tentative D call TRBD1 (6 bases). CDR1 and CDR2 from the germline V gene are SGHNT and YYREEE (reference sequence). The CDR3 has 14 amino acids. Trimming removed 10 bases from V and 0 bases from J, with 14 bases in between. The CDR3 region is CAYQGPLAKNIQYF. The CDR3 DNA follows: TGTGCCTACCAGGGGCCTTTAGCCAAAAACATTCAGTACTTC.

This clonotype was detected ten times or more. V usage is TRBV5-1 and J usage is TRBJ2-2, with no clear D. V was shortened by 0 bases and J by 0 bases, with 3 bases between the two germline ends. The CDR3 runs 14 residues. Germline-derived CDR1 and CDR2 are SGHRS and YFSETQ. The chain's CDR3 is CASSLDPNTGELFF. The CDR3 nucleotides are TGCGCCAGCAGCTTGGATCCGAACACCGGGGAGCTGTTTTTT.

The chain joins TRBV30 to TRBJ1-1, with D possibly matching TRBD1 (5 bases). This CDR3 is 17 amino acids long. V lost 1 base, J lost 0 bases, and 18 bases lay in between. The germline gives CDR1 GTSNPN, CDR2 SVGIG (reference sequence). CDR3 sequence reads: CAWSGVGPMGMNTEAFF. DNA of the CDR3: TGTGCCTGGAGTGGTGTGGGGCCGATGGGGATGAACACTGAAGCTTTCTTT.

This clonotype was observed a few times. This chain links TRBV29-1 with TRBJ2-1; tentative D call: TRBD2 (6 bases). Trimming took 5 bases from V and 6 from J, leaving 14 bases between them. The germline V gene has CDR1 SQVTM and CDR2 ANQGSEA. This CDR3 is 13 amino acids long. CDR3 coding DNA: TGCAGCGTTATACTAACGGAGGGCAATGAGCAGTTCTTC. Its protein product is CSVILTEGNEQFF.

This clonotype has ten or more counts. The chain joins TRBV24-1 to TRBJ2-1; D not resolved. Trimming pared 0 bases from V and 9 bases from J, leaving 8 bases between. The germline gives CDR1 KGHDR, CDR2 SFDVKD. This CDR3 has 13 amino acids. The CDR3 spells CATSDLRLSEQFF. DNA of the CDR3: TGTGCCACCAGTGATTTGCGGTTGAGTGAGCAGTTCTTC.

This clonotype was picked up a small number of times. The chain employs TRBV9 and TRBJ2-7; TRBD2 is a possible D gene (6 bases). The V and J ends lost 0 bases and 0 bases respectively, with 10 bases between them. The CDR3 covers 15 residues. CDR1 is SGDLS, CDR2 YYNGEE, per germline. In nucleotides, the CDR3 is TGTGCCAGCAGCGTAGCTGGGGGGATCTCCTACGAGCAGTACTTC. Protein product: CASSVAGGISYEQYF.

Ten or more counts support this clonotype. DNA of the CDR3: TGCGCCAGCAGCTGGGGACAGGGCGATCAGCCCCAGCATTTT. This translates into CASSWGQGDQPQHF. The V and J genes are TRBV5-1 and TRBJ1-5; 9 bases agree with TRBD1. This CDR3 has 14 residues. Germline CDR1 and CDR2: SGHRS and YFSETQ. The ends lost 3 bases at V and 5 bases at J; junction bases unmatched: 3.

The V and J genes are TRBV7-3 and TRBJ1-1; TRBD1 is a possible D gene (6 bases). The ends were cut back, 5 bases at V and 4 bases at J, with 14 bases in the middle. Germline CDR1 reads SGHTA; CDR2 reads FQGTGA. CDR3 length: 14 residues. The CDR3 sequence is CASSPGVLGTEAFF. The CDR3 region has the DNA TGTGCCAGCAGCCCAGGGGTTTTGGGCACTGAAGCTTTCTTT.